Presented here are 3 T cell receptor beta chains from one specimen sequenced in a study of cytomegalovirus exposure and HLA in healthy donors. Primers included in the PCR were 60 Vbeta and 13 Jbeta primers. Only in-frame clones appear in the TCRdb table, and some are missing; sequencing was by immunoSEQ multiplex PCR. The sample includes about 98,000 clones, roughly 76% of them seen just once. Sequencing was done on a sample of PBMCs. The receptor set was obtained from a man aged 50 or older in good health and CMV-seronegative.

The V gene is TRBV5-6, the J gene TRBJ2-5; D might be TRBD2 (5 bases). The J call may be mistaken, given a closer DNA end match to TRBJ2-7. Looked up from germline, CDR1 is SGHDT and CDR2 is YYEEEE. The CDR3 runs 12 residues. The CDR3 region is CASSLLAYEQYF. The CDR3 nucleotides are TGTGCCAGCAGCTTACTAGCCTACGAGCAGTACTTC.

The chain links TRBV10-1 to TRBJ2-3; 13 nucleotides match TRBD2. V shed 5 bases, J shed 2 bases, and the junction held 4 bases outside the gene matches. The CDR3 covers 16 residues. CDR1 and CDR2 (germline): WNHNN, SYGVQD (reference sequence). The CDR3 spells CASSQGLAGLTDTQYF. The CDR3 nucleotides are TGCGCCAGCAGTCAGGGACTAGCGGGACTCACAGATACGCAGTATTTT.

The chain has TRBV11-2 and TRBJ2-3; D is ambiguous. Deletions cut 1 base from V and 9 bases from J, with 8 bases between. Germline assignment: CDR1 SGHAT and CDR2 FQNNGV. This CDR3 contains 12 residues. The CDR3 DNA sequence: TGTGCCAGCAGCTTAGGAGGTGACACGCAGTATTTT. It yields the protein CASSLGGDTQYF.